This T cell receptor beta chain was recorded in a study of T cell responses to AZD1222 COVID-19 vaccine. Study summary: The analysis combined second doses at about 4 or about 12 weeks.

In regard to this clone: Antigen: not known.

Study observations and caveats: Donors were largely white British and mainly female; clonal diversity was possibly underestimated. Vaccination with two AZD1222 doses was followed by a rise in Spike-specific TCR breadth and depth.

This table comes from immunoSEQ multiplex PCR, and its TCRdb copy is limited to in-frame clones, with some not included. The profile shows approximately 110,000 clones, approximately 83% of them singletons. The specimen comprised peripheral blood, sampled on day 0 of AZD1222 vaccination. This TCR was sampled from an adult in good health.

CDR3 in DNA: TGTGCCAGCAGCCCAAGGGGGACAGGGATTTCTGGCTACACCTTC. It yields the protein CASSPRGTGISGYTF. The chain carries TRBV7-8 and TRBJ1-2; 9 bases are shared with TRBD1. V gave up 5 bases and J gave up 7 bases; unmatched junction bases: 11. The CDR3 runs to 15 residues. Looked up from germline, CDR1 is SGHVS and CDR2 is FQNEAQ.